This T cell receptor (beta chain) was retrieved from a study of PD-1 blockade in classical Hodgkin lymphoma. Across the study: Once every 2 weeks, patients received intravenous nivolumab at 3 mg/kg.

As for this clone: Its specificity is unknown.

The assay was immunoSEQ multiplex PCR, and TCRdb's table has in-frame clones only and misses some. The data hold about 99,000 clones, with roughly 76% observed a single time. This CDR3 spans 14 amino acids. The junction had 7 bases not matched to a gene; V was cut back by 4 bases and J by 7 bases. Looked up from germline, CDR1 is SEHNR and CDR2 is FQNEAQ (reference sequence). Findings of the study overall: What drove the repertoire differences, possibly disease activity or prior therapy, has not been defined. Anyone who began nivolumab under 1 year after ASCT was excluded. Newly diagnosed patients had diversity similar to the baseline diversity of complete responders.

All patients experienced relapse after autologous stem cell transplantation, and brentuximab vedotin exposure was variable. The J gene is TRBJ1-2, the V gene TRBV7-9; 9 bases line up with TRBD1. This receptor was obtained from a human donor with classical Hodgkin lymphoma. This material consisted of peripheral blood mononuclear cells (PBMCs), taken before the second cycle of nivolumab. The CDR3 sequence is CASSSDRDRVGYTF. The CDR3 bases are TGTGCCAGCAGCTCCGACCGGGACAGGGTTGGCTACACCTTC.